These 26 T cell receptor beta chains were all obtained from the same sample, sequenced in a study of T cell repertoires in cytomegalovirus infection. MiXCR, run by TCRdb on the reads, gives a single entry per CDR3 protein. The sample consists of 750,000 to 950,000 distinct CDR3 sequences, under 35% of them appearing once. The antigens of these receptors remain unknown. Sample: cultured CD8+ T cells from PBMCs, taken from culture after CMV antigen stimulation. The receptors were sampled from a human donor in good health (CMV status not recorded). Some clones in this sample may be carry-over from other donors' samples.

This clonotype was recorded a few times. Here the CDR3 reads CASSSWTSGGEGEQFF. The DNA of the CDR3 is TGTGCCAGCAGCTCTTGGACTAGCGGGGGGGAGGGTGAGCAGTTCTTC. The gene calls are TRBV11-3 and TRBJ2-1; 15 nucleotides match TRBD2. The CDR3 contains 16 residues. V gave up 4 bases and J gave up 9 bases; unmatched junction bases: 7. Germline assignment: CDR1 SGHNT and CDR2 YENEEA.

This clonotype was detected many times. The V gene is TRBV7-9, the J gene TRBJ2-1; perhaps TRBD2 as D (6 bases). This CDR3 region has 15 residues. Trimming took 3 bases from V and 2 from J, leaving 11 bases between them. Germline CDR1 is SEHNR and CDR2 is FQNEAQ (reference sequence). CDR3 residues: CASSLGGPPYNEQFF. The CDR3 DNA reads TGTGCCAGCAGCTTGGGGGGACCCCCCTACAATGAGCAGTTCTTC.

This clonotype was observed a handful of times. J is TRBJ2-1 and V is TRBV28; 8 bases match TRBD2. From germline, CDR1 is MDHEN and CDR2 SYDVKM. J lost 4 bases, V lost 6 bases, and 20 bases had no gene match. The CDR3 has 19 amino acids. CDR3 sequence reads: CASRGGNGGDRSLYNEQFF. CDR3 nucleotide sequence: TGTGCCAGCAGAGGAGGAAACGGGGGGGACCGATCCTTATACAATGAGCAGTTCTTC.

This chain connects TRBV4-1 to TRBJ2-7, with D perhaps TRBD1 or TRBD2 (6 bases each). The germline CDR1 and CDR2 sequences are MGHRA and YSYEKL. The V end lost 1 base, the J end lost 6 bases, and 13 bases lay between the germline ends. The CDR3 contains 14 residues. The CDR3, as DNA: TGCGCCAGCAGCCAAGGGGGGTGGGGGGCCGAGCAGTACTTC. Amino acids: CASSQGGWGAEQYF.

In this sample, this clonotype turned up a few times. The chain joins TRBV27 to TRBJ1-6; 9 bases are a match to TRBD1. With V trimmed by 10 bases and J by 10 bases, 5 bases remained unmatched. The CDR3 contains 12 residues. Germline CDR1 is MNHEY and CDR2 is SMNVEV (reference sequence). CDR3: CATTTGGSPLHF. CDR3 nucleotides: TGTGCCACCACGACAGGGGGATCACCCCTCCACTTT.

This CDR3 is CAITRAGPSDGYTF. The CDR3 nucleotides read TGTGCCATCACCCGAGCGGGTCCCTCGGATGGCTACACCTTC. The rearrangement joins TRBV10-3 to TRBJ1-2; D remains ambiguous. The germline gives CDR1 ENHRY, CDR2 SYGVKD. The V end was cut by 7 bases, the J end by 6 bases, with 18 bases between. CDR3 length equals 14 residues.

The DNA for the CDR3 is TGTGCCAGCAGCCCTCAGGTGGGGCACACAGATACGCAGTATTTT. Protein product: CASSPQVGHTDTQYF. The chain carries TRBV7-9 and TRBJ2-3, with D possibly matching TRBD1 (5 bases). Germline assignment: CDR1 SEHNR and CDR2 FQNEAQ (reference sequence). The CDR3 is 15 amino acids. Between the trimmed V and J ends, which lost 5 bases and 2 bases, there was a span of 14 bases.

This rearrangement joins TRBV29-1 to TRBJ1-2; no firm D call. Germline V gene data show CDR1 as SQVTM and CDR2 as ANQGSEA. CDR3 length: 14 residues. V was pared by 1 base and J by 7 bases, with 16 bases between. The CDR3: CSVEAGVAEGGYTF. CDR3 bases: TGCAGCGTTGAAGCCGGTGTTGCAGAAGGTGGCTACACCTTC.

This clonotype has more than one count but fewer than ten. J is TRBJ2-7 and V is TRBV7-9, with a possible D match to TRBD1 (5 bases). The CDR3 runs to 18 residues. Trimming pared 2 bases from V and 0 bases from J, leaving 20 bases between. The germline V gene has CDR1 SEHNR and CDR2 FQNEAQ (reference sequence). Here the CDR3 DNA reads TGTGCCAGCAGCTTAAGGCTGGACACTGAATCGAGCTCCTACGAGCAGTACTTC. Translation gives CASSLRLDTESSSYEQYF. Combining the CDR3 with reference TRBV7-9 and TRBJ2-7 gives the whole variable domain DTGVSQNPRHKITKRGQNVTFRCDPISEHNRLYWYRQTLGQGPEFLTYFQNEAQLEKSRLLSDRFSAERPKGSFSTLEIQRTEQGDSAMYLCASSLRLDTESSSYEQYFGPGTRLTVT.

This clonotype was recorded at least ten times. This rearrangement joins TRBV7-6 to TRBJ2-7; 9 bases align to TRBD1. The CDR3 contains 16 residues. The ends lost 7 bases at V and 5 bases at J; junction bases unmatched: 15. Per the germline V gene, CDR1 is SGHVS and CDR2 is FNYEAQ. CDR3 in amino acids: CASTPRGQGFLDEQYF. CDR3 nucleotide sequence: TGTGCCAGCACCCCCCGGGGACAGGGTTTTTTGGACGAGCAGTACTTC.

V usage is TRBV28 and J usage is TRBJ1-1; D might be TRBD1 (6 bases). This CDR3 has 14 residues. The germline V and J ends were trimmed by 6 bases and 5 bases, with 16 bases remaining between them. CDR1 and CDR2 from the germline V gene are MDHEN and SYDVKM. CDR3 amino acids: CASSPITGRTEAFF. For the CDR3, the DNA is TGTGCCAGCAGCCCAATAACAGGGAGAACTGAAGCTTTCTTT.

V and J are TRBV7-4 and TRBJ2-2, with D unclear. CDR1 and CDR2 from the germline V gene are SGHVT and SQSDAQ. CDR3 length: 15 residues. V lost 6 bases, J lost 0 bases, and 11 bases lay in between. The CDR3 DNA sequence: TGTGCCAGCAGGGGAAAGGTCCCGAACACCGGGGAGCTGTTTTTT. Protein: CASRGKVPNTGELFF.

This clonotype showed up just a few times. The chain combines TRBV7-9 with TRBJ2-4, with a weak D call TRBD2 (6 bases). The germline V gene has CDR1 SEHNR and CDR2 FQNEAQ (reference sequence). This CDR3 has 14 amino acids. V was clipped by 4 bases and J by 6 bases, with 13 bases between them. The CDR3 coding sequence is TGTGCCAGCAGCTCCTTGGAGGGAGTAAACATTCAGTACTTC. It specifies CASSSLEGVNIQYF.

The chain recombines TRBV27 with TRBJ1-4; D ambiguous. CDR1 MNHEY and CDR2 SMNVEV come from the germline V gene (reference sequence). V gave up 3 bases and J gave up 2 bases, with 13 bases separating them. The CDR3 is 16 residues long. Here the CDR3 reads CASSFVGPVTNEKLFF. For the CDR3, the DNA is TGTGCCAGCAGTTTTGTGGGCCCAGTGACTAATGAAAAACTGTTTTTT.

The chain combines TRBV7-9 with TRBJ1-1, with TRBD1 matching over 7 bases. The CDR3 sequence is 16 residues long. CDR1 and CDR2 (germline): SEHNR, FQNEAQ (reference sequence). V dropped 7 bases and J dropped 5; count of bases not matched to a gene: 16. CDR3 DNA: TGTGCCAGCATCCCCTTAAGACAGGGTTTCTGGACTGAAGCTTTCTTT. Translated: CASIPLRQGFWTEAFF.

The chain employs TRBV6-2 or TRBV6-3 and TRBJ2-6, with D maybe TRBD1 (6 bases). The CDR3 runs to 17 residues. The V gene's germline CDR1 is MNHEY and CDR2 SVGEGT. The ends were cut back, 8 bases at V and 0 bases at J, with 17 bases in the middle. As DNA, the CDR3 is TGTGCCAGCCTAAACCGGGACACCCCCTCTGGGGCCAACGTCCTGACTTTC. It specifies CASLNRDTPSGANVLTF.

The rearrangement links TRBV19 to TRBJ2-1; 10 bases line up with TRBD2. Germline V gene data show CDR1 as LNHDA and CDR2 as SQIVND (reference sequence). The trim removed 4 bases at V and 8 bases at J, leaving 8 bases unmatched. The CDR3 has 15 residues. The CDR3 DNA reads TGTGCCAGTAGTAAGCTAGCGGGGGCGACGGATGAGCAGTTCTTC. Encoded protein: CASSKLAGATDEQFF.

This chain uses TRBV27 with TRBJ1-5, with D tentatively TRBD1 (6 bases). The V gene's germline CDR1 is MNHEY and CDR2 SMNVEV (reference sequence). The V gene lost 5 bases and the J gene lost 3 bases, with 14 bases spanning the gap. The CDR3 spans 15 residues. Written as DNA, the CDR3 is TGTGCCAGCAGTGACACGGACAGCCCCAATCAGCCCCAGCATTTT. Translation gives CASSDTDSPNQPQHF.

The rearrangement uses TRBV27 and TRBJ2-6; D is undetermined. V was clipped by 4 bases and J by 3 bases, with 7 bases between them. CDR1 MNHEY and CDR2 SMNVEV come from the germline V gene (reference sequence). The CDR3 consists of 14 residues. This CDR3 is CASSWVGGANVLTF. CDR3 nucleotides: TGTGCCAGCAGTTGGGTAGGTGGGGCCAACGTCCTGACTTTC.

The sample holds many counts of this clonotype. The chain is built from TRBV7-9 and TRBJ1-2; possible D gene TRBD1, 5 bases. CDR1 and CDR2 from the germline V gene are SEHNR and FQNEAQ (reference sequence). The CDR3 runs 13 residues. V was pared by 11 bases and J by 8 bases, with 21 bases between. For the CDR3, the DNA is TGTGCCGGGACCCTGCTCGCAGTGGGGGGCTACACCTTC. Protein product: CAGTLLAVGGYTF. The full variable domain, with the rest looked up from reference TRBV7-9 and TRBJ1-2, is DTGVSQNPRHKITKRGQNVTFRCDPISEHNRLYWYRQTLGQGPEFLTYFQNEAQLEKSRLLSDRFSAERPKGSFSTLEIQRTEQGDSAMYLCAGTLLAVGGYTFGSGTRLTVV.

V gene TRBV7-9 combines with J gene TRBJ2-1; D is uncertain. Germline-derived CDR1 and CDR2 are SEHNR and FQNEAQ (reference sequence). The CDR3 extends over 14 amino acids. Trimming shortened V by 6 bases and J by 4 bases, and 13 bases separated the two germline ends. The CDR3: CASSSRTNYNEQFF. The CDR3 coding sequence is TGTGCCAGCAGTTCCCGGACCAATTACAATGAGCAGTTCTTC.

This clonotype was observed many times. V and J are TRBV7-8 and TRBJ2-7; unclear D gene. The length of the CDR3 is 13 residues. Trimming shortened V by 7 bases and J by 4 bases, and 14 bases separated the two germline ends. Germline-derived CDR1 and CDR2 are SGHVS and FQNEAQ. CDR3 region: CASTPTKGYEQYV. CDR3 DNA: TGTGCCAGCACCCCGACAAAGGGATACGAGCAGTACGTC.

The J gene is TRBJ2-7, the V gene TRBV27; 8 positions agree with TRBD1. The CDR3 has 15 residues. The V gene end was trimmed by 0 bases and the J gene end by 5 bases; junction bases not matched to a gene: 6. Germline V gene data show CDR1 as MNHEY and CDR2 as SMNVEV (reference sequence). The CDR3 spells CASSLSRQTGDEQYF. CDR3 DNA: TGTGCCAGCAGTTTATCTCGACAGACAGGGGACGAGCAGTACTTC.

This clonotype was detected only a few times. The gene calls are TRBV19 and TRBJ2-1, with D uncertain. Germline loops: CDR1 LNHDA, CDR2 SQIVND (reference sequence). V was trimmed by 4 bases and J by 3 bases, leaving 10 bases between them. This CDR3 is built from 14 residues. CDR3 sequence (DNA): TGTGCCAGTAGTACGGACGGCTTCTACAATGAGCAGTTCTTC. Amino acid sequence: CASSTDGFYNEQFF.

The chain combines TRBV7-8 with TRBJ1-1, with a weak D call TRBD1 (5 bases). The V and J ends lost 0 bases and 6 bases respectively, with 8 bases between them. Looked up from germline, CDR1 is SGHVS and CDR2 is FQNEAQ. The CDR3 is 13 residues long. The CDR3 loop is CASSLAETAEAFF. The DNA for the CDR3 is TGTGCCAGCAGCTTAGCTGAGACAGCTGAAGCTTTCTTT.

A few counts support this clonotype. The J gene is TRBJ2-1, the V gene TRBV19, with 9 bases identical to TRBD1. The CDR3 is made up of 17 amino acids. Trimming at V came to 5 bases and at J to 4 bases, leaving 12 bases not matched to a gene. The germline CDR1 and CDR2 sequences are LNHDA and SQIVND (reference sequence). CDR3 region: CASSLYHGDRAYNEQFF. The CDR3 nucleotides are TGTGCCAGTAGTCTCTACCATGGGGACAGGGCTTACAATGAGCAGTTCTTC.